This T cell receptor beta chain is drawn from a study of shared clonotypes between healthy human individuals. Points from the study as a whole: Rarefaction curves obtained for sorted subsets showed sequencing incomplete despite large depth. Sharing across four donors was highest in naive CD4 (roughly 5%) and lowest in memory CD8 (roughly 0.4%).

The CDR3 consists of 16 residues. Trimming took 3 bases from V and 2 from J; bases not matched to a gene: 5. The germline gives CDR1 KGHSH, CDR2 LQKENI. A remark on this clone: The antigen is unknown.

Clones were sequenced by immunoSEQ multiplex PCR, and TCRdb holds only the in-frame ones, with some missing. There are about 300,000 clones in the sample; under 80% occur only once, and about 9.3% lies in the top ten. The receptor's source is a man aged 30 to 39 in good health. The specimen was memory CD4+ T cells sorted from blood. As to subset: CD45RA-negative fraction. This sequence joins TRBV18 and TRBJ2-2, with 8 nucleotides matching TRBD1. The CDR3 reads CASSPSGGHNTGELFF. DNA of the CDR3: TGTGCCAGCTCACCTTCAGGGGGCCACAACACCGGGGAGCTGTTTTTT.